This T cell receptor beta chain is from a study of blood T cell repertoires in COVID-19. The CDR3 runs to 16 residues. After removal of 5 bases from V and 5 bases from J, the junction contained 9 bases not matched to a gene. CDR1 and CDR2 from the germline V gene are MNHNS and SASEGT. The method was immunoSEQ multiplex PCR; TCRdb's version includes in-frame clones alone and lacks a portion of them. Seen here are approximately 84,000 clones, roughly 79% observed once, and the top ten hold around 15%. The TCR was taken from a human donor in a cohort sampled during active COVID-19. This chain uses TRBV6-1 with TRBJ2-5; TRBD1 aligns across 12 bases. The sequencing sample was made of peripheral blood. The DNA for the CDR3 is TGTGCCAGCAGTAAAGGGGGACAGGGGGCCGGGGAGACCCAGTACTTC. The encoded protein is CASSKGGQGAGETQYF.